Shown below are 16 T cell receptor beta chains from a single sample sequenced in a study of T cell changes during pregnancy in multiple sclerosis. TCRdb keeps only in-frame clones here, not all; method: immunoSEQ multiplex PCR. The sample gives 15,000 to 20,000 clones, 80% to 85% of which show up once; 18% is in the top ten. The material sequenced was CD8+ T cells from peripheral blood mononuclear cells, taken in the third trimester of pregnancy. Receptors were obtained from a female donor in good health, enrolled as a control in a pregnancy study.

The sample holds one count of this clone. CDR3 sequence (DNA): TGTGCCAGCTCACCACCTGAGCGGGGGACGAACTACAATGAGCAGTTCTTC. Translating gives CASSPPERGTNYNEQFF. The rearrangement joins TRBV18 to TRBJ2-1; 8 bases align to TRBD2. Germline-derived CDR1 and CDR2 are KGHSH and LQKENI. The CDR3 spans 17 residues. The J segment lost 3 bases and the V segment lost 0 bases, leaving 7 bases of the junction unmatched.

The CDR3 protein is CASSEGQGARSSYNEQFF. CDR3 in DNA: TGCGCCAGCAGTGAGGGCCAGGGGGCCCGGAGCTCCTACAATGAGCAGTTCTTC. The chain recombines TRBV10-1 with TRBJ2-1; 8 nucleotides agree with TRBD1. The CDR3 runs 18 residues. Germline V gives CDR1 WNHNN, CDR2 SYGVQD (reference sequence). Trimming cost V 2 bases and J 0 bases; bases outside gene matches: 9.

CDR3 residues: CASSMGPAQYF. The CDR3, as DNA: TGTGCCAGTAGTATGGGGCCCGCGCAGTATTTT. V gene TRBV19 combines with J gene TRBJ2-3; a possible D gene is TRBD1 (5 bases). V was clipped by 3 bases and J by 10 bases, with 8 bases between them. The CDR3 runs to 11 residues. Per germline, CDR1 LNHDA and CDR2 SQIVND (reference sequence). Complete variable domain (other parts from reference TRBV19 and TRBJ2-3): DGGITQSPKYLFRKEGQNVTLSCEQNLNHDAMYWYRQDPGQGLRLIYYSQIVNDFQKGDIAEGYSVSREKKESFPLTVTSAQKNPTAFYLCASSMGPAQYFGPGTRLTVL.

In this sample, this clone is medium-sized. This chain joins TRBV6-5 and TRBJ2-7, with 9 bases lining up with TRBD2. The CDR3 consists of 14 residues. The germline V gene encodes CDR1 MNHEY and CDR2 SVGAGI. Losses at the gene ends were 6 bases for V and 2 bases for J; bases not matched to a gene: 5. CDR3: CASSPGGGAYEQYF. The CDR3 bases are TGTGCCAGCAGCCCCGGCGGGGGGGCCTACGAGCAGTACTTC.

This clone was recorded once. V usage is TRBV11-2 and J usage is TRBJ2-3, with TRBD2 matching over 10 bases. CDR3 length: 14 residues. The germline gives CDR1 SGHAT, CDR2 FQNNGV. V trimming: 7 bases; J trimming: 5 bases; junction bases outside the gene matches: 6. CDR3 sequence reads: CASKAGGPQDTQYF. The CDR3 DNA reads TGTGCCAGCAAAGCGGGGGGGCCACAAGATACGCAGTATTTT.

This clone has a single count. The J gene is TRBJ2-7, the V gene TRBV6-1; 8 nucleotides agree with TRBD2. From germline, CDR1 is MNHNS and CDR2 SASEGT. The CDR3 is 14 amino acids. The ends lost 6 bases at V and 3 bases at J; junction bases unmatched: 7. DNA for the CDR3: TGTGCCAGCAGCTCGGGGGGGAGGCTCTACGAGCAGTACTTC. As protein: CASSSGGRLYEQYF.

The CDR3, as DNA: TGTGCCAGCAGTCACATGACTGAAGCTTTCTTT. Translation: CASSHMTEAFF. The chain links TRBV7-8 to TRBJ1-1; D unclear. CDR1 and CDR2 (germline): SGHVS, FQNEAQ. Trimming took 6 bases from V and 5 from J, leaving 7 bases between them. The CDR3 is 11 amino acids.

The chain combines TRBV4-2 with TRBJ2-1, with no clear D. V lost 0 bases and J lost 1, with 7 bases in between. Looked up from germline, CDR1 is LGHNA and CDR2 is YNFKEQ. The CDR3 is 15 residues long. The CDR3 nucleotides are TGTGCCAGCAGCCAAGAGTCGGGTTCCTACAATGAGCAGTTCTTC. Its protein product is CASSQESGSYNEQFF.

This sequence joins TRBV7-9 and TRBJ2-7, with a possible D match to TRBD1 (5 bases). Germline V gene sequence: CDR1 SEHNR, CDR2 FQNEAQ (reference sequence). V was shortened by 0 bases and J by 7 bases, with 16 bases between the two germline ends. CDR3 length: 15 amino acids. The CDR3 DNA reads TGTGCCAGCAGCTTAGCTGGGGCTTCAAAAGGAGAGCAGTACTTC. Its protein is CASSLAGASKGEQYF.

The chain carries TRBV9 and TRBJ1-5, with 7 bases matching TRBD1. Looked up from germline, CDR1 is SGDLS and CDR2 is YYNGEE. The CDR3 has 14 amino acids. The V segment lost 3 bases and the J segment 1 base; nucleotides outside the gene matches: 1. CDR3 in DNA: TGTGCCAGCAGCGGGGGACAGAGCAATCAGCCCCAGCATTTT. It translates to CASSGGQSNQPQHF.

The V call is TRBV28, the J call TRBJ1-5; weak D call: TRBD1 (5 bases). Deletions cut 3 bases from V and 1 base from J, with 10 bases between. Germline loops: CDR1 MDHEN, CDR2 SYDVKM. CDR3 length: 15 amino acids. In DNA, the CDR3 is TGTGCCAGCAGTTTGCGGCAGGGAAGCAATCAGCCCCAGCATTTT. Its protein product is CASSLRQGSNQPQHF.

The gene calls are TRBV6-4 and TRBJ2-1; TRBD2 aligns across 7 bases. Trimming at V came to 5 bases and at J to 9 bases, leaving 7 bases not matched to a gene. The germline V gene has CDR1 MRHNA and CDR2 SNTAGT. The CDR3 extends over 13 amino acids. The CDR3 bases are TGTGCCAGCAGTCCGACTAGCCAGGGTGAGCAGTTCTTC. Protein: CASSPTSQGEQFF.

This rearrangement joins TRBV6-5 to TRBJ1-4; the D gene is possibly TRBD1 (5 bases). The CDR3 consists of 14 residues. Trimming cost V 0 bases and J 6 bases, with 8 bases left between them. Germline CDR1 MNHEY, CDR2 SVGAGI. The CDR3 spells CASSYSWGDEKLFF. The DNA of the CDR3 is TGTGCCAGCAGTTACTCGTGGGGGGATGAAAAACTGTTTTTT.

The gene calls are TRBV4-3 and TRBJ2-1, with TRBD1 as a possible D gene (5 bases). Germline V gives CDR1 LGHNA, CDR2 YSLEER. The CDR3 length is 16 residues. V lost 5 bases, J lost 1 base, and 15 bases lay in between. CDR3 sequence (DNA): TGCGCCAGCAGCTCCTATGACAGTTTATCCTACAATGAGCAGTTCTTC. Protein product: CASSSYDSLSYNEQFF.

The rearrangement links TRBV9 to TRBJ2-1; 8 positions agree with TRBD1. Germline V lookup: CDR1 SGDLS, CDR2 YYNGEE. The ends lost 4 bases at V and 3 bases at J; junction bases unmatched: 12. This CDR3 has 17 residues. DNA for the CDR3: TGTGCCAGCAGCTATTCCTCTGGACAGGGACTCTACAATGAGCAGTTCTTC. Translation: CASSYSSGQGLYNEQFF.

This chain joins TRBV9 and TRBJ2-1, with D perhaps TRBD2 (5 bases). There are 14 residues in the CDR3. Looked up from germline, CDR1 is SGDLS and CDR2 is YYNGEE. With 3 bases removed from V and 7 bases from J, the gap between germline ends came to 14 bases. The CDR3 coding sequence is TGTGCCAGCAGCGCGTGGACTTCGGGGAATGAGCAGTTCTTC. Protein sequence: CASSAWTSGNEQFF.